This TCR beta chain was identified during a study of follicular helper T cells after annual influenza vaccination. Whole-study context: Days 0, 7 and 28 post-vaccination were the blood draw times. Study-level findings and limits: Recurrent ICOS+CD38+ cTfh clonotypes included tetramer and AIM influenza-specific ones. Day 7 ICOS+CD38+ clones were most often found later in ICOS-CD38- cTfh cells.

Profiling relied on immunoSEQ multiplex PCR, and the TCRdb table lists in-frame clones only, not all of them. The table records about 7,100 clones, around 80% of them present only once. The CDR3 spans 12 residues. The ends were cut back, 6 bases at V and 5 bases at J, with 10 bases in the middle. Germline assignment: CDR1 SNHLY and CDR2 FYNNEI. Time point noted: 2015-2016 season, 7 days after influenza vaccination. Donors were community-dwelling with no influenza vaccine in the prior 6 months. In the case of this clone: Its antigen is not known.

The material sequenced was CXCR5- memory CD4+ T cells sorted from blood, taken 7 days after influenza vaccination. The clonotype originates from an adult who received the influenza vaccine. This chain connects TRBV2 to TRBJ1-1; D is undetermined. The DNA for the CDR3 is TGTGCCAGCAGGCAAGACACGACTGAAGCTTTCTTT. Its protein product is CASRQDTTEAFF.